These 8 T cell receptor beta chains were sequenced from one sample in a study of cytomegalovirus exposure and HLA in healthy donors. The PCR used 60 Vbeta and 13 Jbeta primers. Data came from immunoSEQ multiplex PCR; TCRdb stores just in-frame clones and leaves some out. The sample gives under 65,000 clones, approximately 86% of which show up once; roughly 3.2% is in the top ten. Sequenced sample: PBMCs. The origin of the receptors is a young woman in good health and CMV-seronegative.

This rearrangement joins TRBV28 to TRBJ1-2; 7 bases are a match to TRBD1. Looked up from germline, CDR1 is MDHEN and CDR2 is SYDVKM. With V trimmed by 3 bases and J by 2 bases, 0 bases remained unmatched. The CDR3 contains 13 residues. CDR3 sequence (DNA): TGTGCCAGCAGTTTGGGACAGAACTATGGCTACACCTTC. Residues: CASSLGQNYGYTF.

The V call is TRBV2, the J call TRBJ2-7; D possibly corresponds to TRBD2 (8 bases). The CDR3 extends over 17 amino acids. The V end lost 6 bases, the J end lost 2 bases, and 23 bases lay between the germline ends. In germline, CDR1 is SNHLY, CDR2 FYNNEI. The CDR3 spells CASSADGGDSGPYEQYF. CDR3 DNA sequence: TGTGCCAGCAGCGCCGACGGGGGGGACAGCGGGCCCTACGAGCAGTACTTC.

The J gene is TRBJ2-2, the V gene TRBV4-1; D is uncertain. Germline-derived CDR1 and CDR2 are MGHRA and YSYEKL. The CDR3 totals 12 residues. V lost 4 bases and J 3 bases, leaving 3 bases between the germline ends. CDR3: CASSPDTGELFF. In DNA, the CDR3 is TGCGCCAGCAGCCCTGACACCGGGGAGCTGTTTTTT.

DNA for the CDR3: TGTGCCAGCATCACAGGGGTAGGTTCACCCCTCCACTTT. Translated: CASITGVGSPLHF. The chain carries TRBV28 and TRBJ1-6, with 7 bases lining up with TRBD1. Losses at the gene ends were 7 bases for V and 9 bases for J; bases not matched to a gene: 6. CDR1 is MDHEN, CDR2 SYDVKM, per germline. CDR3 length: 13 amino acids.

V gene TRBV27 combines with J gene TRBJ1-5; D might be TRBD1 (5 bases). The CDR3 is made up of 16 amino acids. The ends were cut back, 0 bases at V and 0 bases at J, with 9 bases in the middle. Germline V gives CDR1 MNHEY, CDR2 SMNVEV (reference sequence). The CDR3 sequence is CASSLSWGYSNQPQHF. CDR3 DNA: TGTGCCAGCAGTTTATCTTGGGGCTATAGCAATCAGCCCCAGCATTTT.

This chain uses TRBV6-5 with TRBJ2-3; possible D gene TRBD2, 6 bases. This CDR3 is 16 amino acids long. Trimming shortened V by 2 bases and J by 0 bases, and 12 bases separated the two germline ends. Germline loops: CDR1 MNHEY, CDR2 SVGAGI. CDR3 loop: CASSYGTVSSTDTQYF. The CDR3 coding sequence is TGTGCCAGCAGTTACGGGACTGTATCTAGCACAGATACGCAGTATTTT.

The chain carries TRBV28 and TRBJ1-1; 7 bases fit TRBD1. The CDR3 runs to 12 residues. Germline CDR1 reads MDHEN; CDR2 reads SYDVKM. Unmatched junction bases numbered 3, after V lost 7 bases and J lost 4 bases. The CDR3 here is CASMTGLTEAFF. The CDR3 coding sequence is TGTGCCAGCATGACAGGGCTCACTGAAGCTTTCTTT.

This clone showed up just once. The rearrangement uses TRBV9 and TRBJ2-3; TRBD2 agrees at 10 bases. CDR1 is SGDLS and CDR2 is YYNGEE in the germline V gene. This CDR3 has 16 amino acids. J lost 1 base, V lost 4 bases, and 6 bases had no gene match. CDR3 DNA: TGTGCCAGCAGCCCAGGGACTAGCGACGGCACAGATACGCAGTATTTT. Protein sequence: CASSPGTSDGTDTQYF.